This T cell receptor beta chain is drawn from a study of CD8+CD57+ T cells in acquired aplastic anemia (dated by TCRdb to between 2017 and 2018). Notes on the research overall: On average, sorted CD4+ and CD8+ cells yielded 3 to 4 ug of extracted DNA, with a range of about 0.18 to 27.4 ug. Healthy donor samples averaged roughly 9.8 million reads for CD4+ and fewer than 12 million for CD8+ cells.

Study-wide findings and limitations: Although 25 to 30 CD8+ CDR3 sequences were shared by patients and controls, these sequences appeared highly expressed in patients and within the immunodominant clones of patients. No significant difference in CD8+ Simpson's diversity was found between patients and healthy controls (P=0.060).

Genomic DNA was used as template for profiling of TCR beta VDJ combinations and CDR3 sequences. An Illumina HiSeq 2000 was used for TCR repertoire sequencing. As for how the authors treated the data: TRBV/TRBJ rearrangement plots, CDR3 size and DJ length profiles, and Simpson's diversity index were used to assess repertoires. The most abundant DNA sequence in the deep sequencing data was taken as the immunodominant clone. CDR3 amino acid sequences were screened for sharing across subjects and compared with published repertoires and the VDJdb database. TCRdb reprocessed the public reads (quality trimming at Q25 with fastp, clone calling with MiXCR) and kept in-frame beta chains. Each CDR3 protein gets just one entry, which takes the most common genes and DNA from the rows behind it. In this record, the V and J calls reflect TCRdb's handling and not the investigators' own analysis. The sample table shows 150,000 to 200,000 distinct CDR3 sequences, and 63% are seen once. Together, the top ten hold under 60% of the sample.

Worth noting for this clonotype: There is no known antigen for this receptor. Per-base quality was not reported, and no clone a single base away is much larger than it.

The CDR3 contains 12 residues, cysteine and phenylalanine counted. Only the CDR3 region is kept as DNA, spanning 36 bases read in frame from base 1. Looking up the germline V gene yields CDR1 SQVTM and CDR2 ANQGSEA. V loses 7 bases of germline sequence and J loses 2 bases, and the interval between the two ends is 11 bases. In this study, sorted CD4+ and CD8+ T cells from the blood of healthy subjects and of severe aplastic anemia patients had their TCR repertoires deep-sequenced. Ficoll-Paque density gradient centrifugation was used to isolate peripheral blood mononuclear cells. Before DNA was extracted, CD4+ and CD8+ T cells were sorted using either FACS or magnetic beads.

The sequence derives from a human donor in good health. The rearranged segments are TRBV29-1 and TRBJ1-2; confidence is insufficient to name the D gene. Sequenced input: sorted CD4+, CD8+, or CD8+CD57+ T cells (not recorded which) from PBMCs. The sequence in DNA is TGCAGCGACTTAGACATAAACTATGGCTACACCTTC. It codes for CSDLDINYGYTF. Joined to the reference TRBV29-1 and TRBJ1-2 proteins, this CDR3 gives the full variable domain: SAVISQKPSRDICQRGTSLTIQCQVDSQVTMMFWYRQQPGQSLTLIATANQGSEATYESGFVIDKFPISRPNLTFSTLTVSNMSPEDSSIYLCSDLDINYGYTFGSGTRLTVV.